This T cell receptor (beta chain) was recorded in a study of cytomegalovirus exposure and HLA in healthy donors. The PCR made use of 60 Vbeta and 13 Jbeta primers. Assay: immunoSEQ multiplex PCR; the TCRdb copy retains only in-frame clones and omits some. The sample records about 120,000 clones, approximately 69% being singletons. The donors gave bone marrow, and they were healthy. The study sampled nominally healthy donors, though unrecorded immune exposures were likely. Trimming took 0 bases from V and 7 from J; bases not matched to a gene: 9. Germline values: CDR1 LGHNA, CDR2 YSLEER. The CDR3 covers 17 residues. On this clone: The antigen is not known.

Study-wide results and caveats: Earlier analysis looked at TCR beta V segments, and most were productive about 90% or about 30% of the time. TCR association rates varied by HLA locus in a later analysis, with DRB1 highest and HLA-C lowest.

Material for sequencing was PBMCs. This chain connects TRBV4-3 to TRBJ2-7, with TRBD2 matching 13 bases. This sequence originates from a man between 35 and 55 years old in good health and CMV-seropositive. The CDR3 DNA follows: TGCGCCAGCAGCCAAGATCTAGCGACTAGCGGGAGGAGGGAGCAGTACTTC. Translating gives CASSQDLATSGRREQYF.